Following are 20 T cell receptor beta chains from one sample sequenced in a study of cytomegalovirus exposure and HLA in healthy donors (dated by TCRdb to 2015 to 2018). Library method: the immunoSEQ multiplex PCR assay. TCRdb retrieved this table from immuneACCESS and kept in-frame rearrangements only. Not all clones are present; in checked studies, unresolved V genes account for under half, and no reason is known for the remainder. This sample has 250,000 or so clones in its table, and 90% of those were observed once. Of the sample, 0.37% is held by the ten largest clones. The sequencing sample was made of PBMCs. These receptors originate from a woman under 30 in good health and CMV-seronegative.

The chain links TRBV10-3 to TRBJ2-1; D perhaps matches TRBD2 (7 bases). The germline CDR1 and CDR2 sequences are ENHRY and SYGVKD. V was trimmed by 0 bases and J by 5 bases, leaving 14 bases between them. The CDR3 has 16 amino acids. The CDR3 here is CAISESLAGANNEQFF. DNA of the CDR3: TGTGCCATCAGTGAGTCATTGGCGGGGGCCAACAATGAGCAGTTCTTC.

This clone occurred once. The V gene is TRBV4-3, the J gene TRBJ2-1; no firm D call. Looked up from germline, CDR1 is LGHNA and CDR2 is YSLEER. Trimming cost V 0 bases and J 10 bases, with 19 bases left between them. This CDR3 contains 16 residues. CDR3 nucleotides: TGCGCCAGCAGCCAAGATTTCGAGAGAGCCTCGTGGGAGCAGTTCTTC. Its protein is CASSQDFERASWEQFF.

The genes are TRBV29-1 and TRBJ1-1; 8 bases agree with TRBD1. The CDR3 runs to 14 residues. The V gene's germline CDR1 is SQVTM and CDR2 ANQGSEA. V trimming: 5 bases; J trimming: 6 bases; junction bases outside the gene matches: 11. CDR3 loop: CSVIAGQGRAEAFF. The CDR3 DNA reads TGCAGCGTTATAGCCGGACAGGGAAGGGCTGAAGCTTTCTTT.

The chain links TRBV7-9 to TRBJ1-2; weak D call: TRBD1 (6 bases). In germline, CDR1 is SEHNR, CDR2 FQNEAQ (reference sequence). This CDR3 is 15 amino acids long. V was clipped by 1 base and J by 4 bases, with 13 bases between them. The CDR3 bases are TGTGCCAGCAGCTTAGGGCAGGGGCCCGCCTATGGCTACACCTTC. This codes for CASSLGQGPAYGYTF.

V is TRBV19 and J is TRBJ1-1, with a tentative D call TRBD1 (5 bases). Per the germline V gene, CDR1 is LNHDA and CDR2 is SQIVND (reference sequence). The CDR3 has 15 amino acids. V lost 9 bases, J lost 6 bases, and 23 bases lay in between. CDR3 DNA sequence: TGTGCCAGCAGAAACGGGGGGGAAGGATCGCCTGAAGCTTTCTTT. Translation: CASRNGGEGSPEAFF.

J is TRBJ1-6 and V is TRBV18, with D uncertain. In germline, CDR1 is KGHSH, CDR2 LQKENI. This CDR3 is built from 15 residues. Trimming left V 2 bases short and J 10 bases short, with 15 bases between. CDR3 residues: CASSPNAADQSPLHF. The CDR3, as DNA: TGTGCCAGCTCACCAAATGCGGCAGACCAATCACCCCTCCACTTT.

The chain couples TRBV11-1 to TRBJ2-3; D might be TRBD2 (6 bases). The CDR3 consists of 16 residues. V was cut by 1 base and J by 0 bases, with 11 bases left in between. Germline V gene lookup returns CDR1 SGHAT and CDR2 FQDESV (reference sequence). In DNA, the CDR3 is TGTGCCAGCAGCTTAGTAGGCGGGACTAGCACAGATACGCAGTATTTT. Residues: CASSLVGGTSTDTQYF.

V usage is TRBV30 and J usage is TRBJ1-4; 7 bases agree with TRBD1. The CDR3 runs 17 residues. V shed 4 bases, J shed 0 bases, and the junction held 11 bases outside the gene matches. The germline CDR1 and CDR2 sequences are GTSNPN and SVGIG (reference sequence). CDR3 nucleotide sequence: TGTGCCTGGACCTCGGGACAGAACGCCGCAACTAATGAAAAACTGTTTTTT. Translated: CAWTSGQNAATNEKLFF. The full variable domain, in which reference TRBV30 and TRBJ1-4 provide the parts outside the CDR3, is SQTIHQWPATLVQPVGSPLSLECTVEGTSNPNLYWYRQAAGRGLQLLFYSVGIGQISSEVPQNLSASRPQDRQFILSSKKLLLSDSGFYLCAWTSGQNAATNEKLFFGSGTQLSVL.

The chain carries TRBV7-2 and TRBJ2-5, with D possibly TRBD2 on 6 matching bases. The germline CDR1 and CDR2 sequences are SGHTA and FQGNSA. The ends were cut back, 5 bases at V and 2 bases at J, with 18 bases in the middle. This CDR3 is 16 amino acids long. CDR3 DNA: TGTGCCAGCAGCCCAGAATGGCGGGGCTCACAAGAGACCCAGTACTTC. This sequence encodes CASSPEWRGSQETQYF.

This chain uses TRBV19 with TRBJ1-2, with TRBD1 matching 8 bases. V lost 5 bases to trimming and J lost 2 bases; unmatched junction nucleotides: 4. This CDR3 contains 14 residues. Germline V gene data show CDR1 as LNHDA and CDR2 as SQIVND (reference sequence). Here the CDR3 DNA reads TGTGCCAGTAGTGACCGACAGGGGAACTATGGCTACACCTTC. Protein sequence: CASSDRQGNYGYTF.

CDR3 loop: CASSLGQGGTEAFF. CDR3 DNA: TGTGCCAGCAGTTTAGGACAGGGTGGCACTGAAGCTTTCTTT. The V call is TRBV28, the J call TRBJ1-1, with TRBD1 matching over 8 bases. This CDR3 is 14 amino acids long. The germline V gene encodes CDR1 MDHEN and CDR2 SYDVKM. The V and J ends lost 2 bases and 4 bases, in that order; junction bases with no gene match: 3.

This chain links TRBV6-1 with TRBJ2-7; the match to TRBD1 covers 7 bases. V trimming: 1 base; J trimming: 3 bases; junction bases outside the gene matches: 6. CDR1 MNHNS and CDR2 SASEGT come from the germline V gene. This CDR3 contains 15 residues. CDR3 sequence (DNA): TGTGCCAGCAGTGAAGAGGACAGGAACTTCTACGAGCAGTACGTC. This gives the protein CASSEEDRNFYEQYV.

This sequence joins TRBV4-3 and TRBJ2-2, with D perhaps TRBD2 (5 bases). The CDR3 sequence is 14 residues long. CDR1 and CDR2 from the germline V gene are LGHNA and YSLEER. V lost 3 bases and J lost 6, with 11 bases in between. The CDR3 region has the DNA TGCGCCAGCAGCCATGTCTTGGAGGCCGGGGAGCTGTTTTTT. This codes for CASSHVLEAGELFF.

This sequence joins TRBV5-6 and TRBJ2-7; weak D call: TRBD1 (5 bases). V was clipped by 8 bases and J by 7 bases, with 19 bases between them. The germline V gene encodes CDR1 SGHDT and CDR2 YYEEEE. This CDR3 has 13 amino acids. The CDR3 protein is CASSTAQTGEQYV. CDR3 sequence (DNA): TGTGCCAGTAGCACTGCCCAAACAGGAGAGCAGTACGTC.

This sequence joins TRBV25-1 and TRBJ2-1, with 8 bases fitting TRBD2. This CDR3 is built from 14 residues. Losses at the gene ends were 0 bases for V and 9 bases for J; bases not matched to a gene: 4. CDR1 and CDR2 from the germline V gene are MGHDK and SYGVNS. The CDR3 nucleotides are TGTGCCAGCAGTGAATACCCAGCGGGGGCTGAGCAGTTCTTC. It yields the protein CASSEYPAGAEQFF.

The rearrangement links TRBV11-2 to TRBJ1-1; TRBD1 matches 7 bases. Germline CDR1 SGHAT, CDR2 FQNNGV. Trimming took 5 bases from V and 4 from J; bases not matched to a gene: 10. This CDR3 contains 15 residues. For the CDR3, the DNA is TGTGCCAGCAGCGCAACTATCCGGGACAGCACTGAAGCTTTCTTT. Encoded protein: CASSATIRDSTEAFF.

The chain employs TRBV30 and TRBJ2-3, with D possibly TRBD2 on 6 matching bases. CDR1 and CDR2 from the germline V gene are GTSNPN and SVGIG (reference sequence). V was clipped by 0 bases and J by 6 bases, with 7 bases between them. The CDR3 consists of 12 residues. CDR3 coding DNA: TGTGCCTGGAGTGTACGGGAGGATACGCAGTATTTT. Amino acid sequence: CAWSVREDTQYF.

The genes are TRBV11-1 and TRBJ2-2; D remains ambiguous. V was trimmed by 3 bases and J by 4 bases, leaving 6 bases between them. Germline CDR1 SGHAT, CDR2 FQDESV (reference sequence). There are 13 residues in the CDR3. DNA of the CDR3: TGTGCCAGCAGCTTTGGCCTCACCGGGGAGCTGTTTTTT. Translated, it gives CASSFGLTGELFF.

The chain is built from TRBV19 and TRBJ2-1; unclear D gene. CDR3 length: 12 residues. The germline CDR1 and CDR2 sequences are LNHDA and SQIVND (reference sequence). V gave up 7 bases and J gave up 10 bases, with 14 bases separating them. DNA for the CDR3: TGTGCCAGTATCGATGCGTCTTGGGAGCAGTTCTTC. Amino acids: CASIDASWEQFF.

This clone was picked up a small number of times. This rearrangement joins TRBV6-1 to TRBJ1-5, with 7 nucleotides matching TRBD1. The CDR3 has 14 residues. V was clipped by 5 bases and J by 2 bases; unmatched bases: 3. From germline, CDR1 is MNHNS and CDR2 SASEGT. The CDR3 DNA reads as TGTGCCAGCAGTAGGACAGGCCGCAATCAGCCCCAGCATTTT. Protein product: CASSRTGRNQPQHF.